This TCR beta chain stems from a study of T-cell reconstitution after alpha-beta-depleted transplantation in children. V was clipped by 3 bases and J by 7 bases, with 13 bases between them. CDR3 length: 14 amino acids. General study results and limits: About two months after transplant, alpha-beta T cells reportedly came from several hundred expanded graft clones.

This clonotype was observed at least ten times. Its target is unknown. Unique molecular identifiers were incorporated when the TCRbeta library was constructed. TCRdb re-analysed the PCR reads in MiXCR, keeping a single row per CDR3 protein. The sample has hundreds of thousands of distinct CDR3 sequences; roughly 14% are singletons. This receptor was identified in a girl aged 2-10 years with congenital amegakaryocytic thrombocytopenia, due to receive a stem cell transplant. The rearrangement uses TRBV12-3 or TRBV12-4 and TRBJ1-5; unclear D gene. The sequencing here drew on PBMCs, taken before TCRalphabeta/CD19-depleted stem cell transplant. The CDR3 nucleotides are TGTGCCAGCAGTTTGTCTGGACCCCTACAGCCCCAGCATTTT. It specifies CASSLSGPLQPQHF.